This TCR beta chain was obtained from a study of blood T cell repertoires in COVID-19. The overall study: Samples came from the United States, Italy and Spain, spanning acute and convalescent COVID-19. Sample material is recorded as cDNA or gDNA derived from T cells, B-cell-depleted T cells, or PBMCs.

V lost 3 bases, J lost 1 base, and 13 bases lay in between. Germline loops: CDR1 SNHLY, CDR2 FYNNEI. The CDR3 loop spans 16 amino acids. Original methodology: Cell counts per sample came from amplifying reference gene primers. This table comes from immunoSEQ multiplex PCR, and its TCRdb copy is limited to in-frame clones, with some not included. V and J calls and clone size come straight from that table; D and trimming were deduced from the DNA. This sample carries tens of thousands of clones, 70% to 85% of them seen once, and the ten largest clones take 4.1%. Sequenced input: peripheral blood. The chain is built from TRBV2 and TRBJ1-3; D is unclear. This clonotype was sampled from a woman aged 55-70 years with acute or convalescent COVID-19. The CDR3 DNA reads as TGTGCCAGCAGTGAGACCGGCATGCGGTCTGGAAACACCATATATTTT. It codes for CASSETGMRSGNTIYF.